Following are 27 T cell receptor beta chains from one sample sequenced in a study of shared clonotypes between healthy human individuals. The repertoire was sequenced with immunoSEQ multiplex PCR; TCRdb's copy has only in-frame clones and lacks some. The repertoire consists of about 2.4 million clones, with 93% occurring once and the leading ten covering 0.36%. The material sequenced was naive CD4+ T cells from PBMCs. The subset: CD45RA+ positively selected. Receptors were obtained from a man aged 18-30 years in good health. Some clones in this sample may be carry-over from other donors' samples.

The rearrangement links TRBV2 to TRBJ2-3; TRBD1 matches 8 bases. The CDR3 runs 15 residues. Germline trimming cut 6 bases from V and 6 bases from J; bases unmatched to any gene: 11. Germline V gene sequence: CDR1 SNHLY, CDR2 FYNNEI. In DNA, the CDR3 is TGTGCCAGCAGCCCAGACAGGGGACCTATGGATACGCAGTATTTT. It codes for CASSPDRGPMDTQYF. Full variable domain (missing parts from reference TRBV2 and TRBJ2-3): EPEVTQTPSHQVTQMGQEVILRCVPISNHLYFYWYRQILGQKVEFLVSFYNNEISEKSEIFDDQFSVERPDGSNFTLKIRSTKLEDSAMYFCASSPDRGPMDTQYFGPGTRLTVL.

The chain has TRBV9 and TRBJ2-7; no reliable D call. V was clipped by 1 base and J by 3 bases, with 14 bases between them. CDR1 and CDR2 from the germline V gene are SGDLS and YYNGEE. The CDR3 consists of 15 residues. The CDR3 bases are TGTGCCAGCAGCGTATCCCCAGAGAATTTCTACGAGCAGTACTTC. Its protein product is CASSVSPENFYEQYF.

This chain uses TRBV5-4 with TRBJ2-2; a weak D match, TRBD1 (6 bases). The CDR3 loop spans 16 amino acids. The germline V and J ends were trimmed by 4 bases and 5 bases, with 18 bases remaining between them. CDR1 and CDR2 from the germline V gene are SGHNT and YYREEE (reference sequence). CDR3 protein: CASSKVTMGATGELFF. DNA of the CDR3: TGTGCCAGCAGCAAGGTGACCATGGGGGCGACCGGGGAGCTGTTTTTT.

This chain connects TRBV19 to TRBJ1-2, with 10 bases lining up with TRBD1. Germline assignment: CDR1 LNHDA and CDR2 SQIVND (reference sequence). CDR3 length equals 15 residues. After removal of 2 bases from V and 2 bases from J, the junction contained 2 bases not matched to a gene. The CDR3 bases are TGTGCCAGTAGTATACCGGGACAGGGGAACTATGGCTACACCTTC. It codes for CASSIPGQGNYGYTF.

V is TRBV15 and J is TRBJ2-7; 7 bases line up with TRBD1. CDR3 length: 15 residues. The V gene end was trimmed by 1 base and the J gene end by 3 bases; junction bases not matched to a gene: 6. Germline lookup yields CDR1 LNHNV and CDR2 YYDKDF (reference sequence). CDR3 nucleotides: TGTGCCACCAGCAGAGTACGGGACAGAAGCTACGAGCAGTACTTC. Translating gives CATSRVRDRSYEQYF.

The chain uses TRBV28 and TRBJ1-5; a possible D gene is TRBD1 (5 bases). CDR3 length: 14 residues. CDR1 is MDHEN, CDR2 SYDVKM, per germline. V was cut by 8 bases and J by 4 bases, with 15 bases left in between. As DNA, the CDR3 is TGTGCCAGCCGGCAGGGCCGGGGGAATCAGCCCCAGCATTTT. Translating it yields CASRQGRGNQPQHF.

The chain couples TRBV6-4 to TRBJ2-3, with no clear D. Per the germline V gene, CDR1 is MRHNA and CDR2 is SNTAGT. The length of the CDR3 is 13 residues. V was clipped by 6 bases and J by 4 bases, with 11 bases between them. The CDR3 region is CASSDLGADTQYF. For the CDR3, the DNA is TGTGCCAGCAGCGATTTAGGAGCAGATACGCAGTATTTT.

This rearrangement joins TRBV5-1 to TRBJ2-5; D gene ambiguous. V gave up 4 bases and J gave up 5 bases, with 21 bases separating them. The germline CDR1 and CDR2 sequences are SGHRS and YFSETQ. The CDR3 length is 16 residues. Written as DNA, the CDR3 is TGCGCCAGCAGCGCGAGTCCGAGTGGTGAGTGGGAGACCCAGTACTTC. It codes for CASSASPSGEWETQYF.

V usage is TRBV5-1 and J usage is TRBJ1-1, with D hard to call. The CDR3 spans 14 residues. Germline-derived CDR1 and CDR2 are SGHRS and YFSETQ. The V end was cut by 4 bases, the J end by 11 bases, with 21 bases between. Here the CDR3 reads CASSPADSRAKAFF. The CDR3 bases are TGCGCCAGCAGCCCAGCGGACTCGCGGGCGAAGGCTTTCTTT.

The chain recombines TRBV19 with TRBJ1-4; TRBD1 aligns across 10 bases. The CDR3 length is 17 residues. The V gene's germline CDR1 is LNHDA and CDR2 SQIVND (reference sequence). V lost 9 bases to trimming and J lost 3 bases; unmatched junction nucleotides: 13. The CDR3 nucleotides read TGTGCCAGCAAATTCCGAGGCGGACAGGGGGCTAATGAAAAACTGTTTTTT. This sequence encodes CASKFRGGQGANEKLFF.

The rearrangement uses TRBV15 and TRBJ2-3; 11 nucleotides match TRBD2. J gave up 4 bases and V 6 bases, and 3 bases lay outside the gene matches. Germline CDR1 LNHNV, CDR2 YYDKDF (reference sequence). This CDR3 is built from 14 residues. The CDR3 sequence: CATRVTSGADTQYF. CDR3 nucleotides: TGTGCCACCAGAGTGACTAGCGGGGCAGATACGCAGTATTTT.

CDR3 in DNA: TGTGCCAGCAGCTTAGCAACAGGGCTTCCACCCCTCCACTTT. Amino acid sequence: CASSLATGLPPLHF. This chain links TRBV11-2 with TRBJ1-6; D is perhaps TRBD1 (6 bases). The CDR3 loop spans 14 amino acids. V was shortened by 1 base and J by 11 bases, with 12 bases between the two germline ends. CDR1 is SGHAT and CDR2 is FQNNGV in the germline V gene.

To note about this clone: Within the sample, other DNA sequences also encode this same CDR3. The chain employs TRBV19 and TRBJ2-2; 7 bases align to TRBD1. Trimming at V came to 11 bases and at J to 1 base, leaving 7 bases not matched to a gene. CDR1 and CDR2 from the germline V gene are LNHDA and SQIVND (reference sequence). There are 14 residues in the CDR3. The CDR3 sequence is CASSDRRNTGELFF. In DNA, the CDR3 is TGTGCCTCATCGGACAGGAGGAACACCGGGGAGCTGTTTTTT.

Note on this clone: Within the sample, other DNA sequences also encode this same CDR3. This rearrangement joins TRBV7-2 to TRBJ2-7, with TRBD2 matching 13 bases. The CDR3 sequence is 15 residues long. Trimming removed 5 bases from V and 4 bases from J; junction bases left unmatched: 5. Germline V gene data show CDR1 as SGHTA and CDR2 as FQGNSA. The CDR3 nucleotides are TGTGCCAGCAGCCGCCGGACTAGCGGGAGTTACGAGCAGTACTTC. It is translated as CASSRRTSGSYEQYF.

The sample holds one count of this clone. In DNA form, the CDR3 reads TGTGCCAGCACCAACCCGGGACTAGGGGCCCACGAGCAGTACTTC. This gives the protein CASTNPGLGAHEQYF. V gene TRBV28 combines with J gene TRBJ2-7; TRBD2 aligns across 8 bases. The CDR3 contains 15 residues. Germline V gene sequence: CDR1 MDHEN, CDR2 SYDVKM. Trimming cost V 7 bases and J 5 bases; bases outside gene matches: 13. Together with reference TRBV28 and TRBJ2-7, the CDR3 gives the full variable domain: DVKVTQSSRYLVKRTGEKVFLECVQDMDHENMFWYRQDPGLGLRLIYFSYDVKMKEKGDIPEGYSVSREKKERFSLILESASTNQTSMYLCASTNPGLGAHEQYFGPGTRLTVT.

The rearrangement uses TRBV6-1 and TRBJ1-3, with 8 bases that match TRBD1. The germline gives CDR1 MNHNS, CDR2 SASEGT. V shed 3 bases and J 0 bases; nucleotides not matched to a gene: 4. The CDR3 runs to 16 residues. The CDR3 reads CASSEDRAISGNTIYF. In DNA, the CDR3 is TGTGCCAGCAGTGAGGACAGGGCAATCTCTGGAAACACCATATATTTT.

The chain combines TRBV4-2 with TRBJ2-5, with a possible D match to TRBD2 (6 bases). The CDR3 contains 15 residues. V was pared by 0 bases and J by 4 bases, with 12 bases between. Germline V gene lookup returns CDR1 LGHNA and CDR2 YNFKEQ. CDR3 in DNA: TGTGCCAGCAGCCAAGATACTCAGCGGGCAGAGACCCAGTACTTC. Translation: CASSQDTQRAETQYF.

CDR3 sequence reads: CASSLGGPSGTGENIQYF. The CDR3 region has the DNA TGTGCCAGCAGCTTAGGGGGCCCCTCAGGGACAGGGGAAAACATTCAGTACTTC. J is TRBJ2-4 and V is TRBV7-6, with TRBD1 matching 10 bases. The CDR3 runs to 18 residues. J was trimmed by 5 bases and V by 1 base; bases with no gene match: 11. Germline V gene sequence: CDR1 SGHVS, CDR2 FNYEAQ.

This clone was counted a single time. The chain uses TRBV6-1 and TRBJ1-3; the D is unclear. The germline V gene encodes CDR1 MNHNS and CDR2 SASEGT. Deletions cut 7 bases from V and 0 bases from J, with 7 bases between. The CDR3 is made up of 13 amino acids. The CDR3: CASTRLSGNTIYF. As DNA, the CDR3 is TGTGCCAGCACCAGGCTCTCTGGAAACACCATATATTTT.

J is TRBJ2-5 and V is TRBV6-6; D may correspond to TRBD1 or TRBD2 (5 bases each). Deletions cut 8 bases from V and 0 bases from J, with 13 bases between. This CDR3 has 14 residues. In germline, CDR1 is MNHNY, CDR2 SVGAGI (reference sequence). The CDR3 coding sequence is TGTGCCAGCTCTGGGGCGGGCTACCAAGAGACCCAGTACTTC. It translates to CASSGAGYQETQYF.

V and J are TRBV6-5 and TRBJ2-3, with 8 positions matching TRBD2. J gave up 7 bases and V 0 bases, and 9 bases lay outside the gene matches. Per germline, CDR1 MNHEY and CDR2 SVGAGI. This CDR3 has 16 residues. CDR3 sequence: CASSYSALAGMHTQYF. The CDR3 DNA sequence: TGTGCCAGCAGTTACTCGGCGTTAGCGGGAATGCATACGCAGTATTTT.

The chain carries TRBV28 and TRBJ1-4; maybe TRBD1 (5 bases). The CDR3 has 15 residues. V lost 6 bases, J lost 7 bases, and 18 bases lay in between. Germline loops: CDR1 MDHEN, CDR2 SYDVKM. CDR3 amino acids: CASRSGGGGGEKLFF. Here the CDR3 DNA reads TGTGCCAGCAGATCCGGCGGGGGAGGCGGTGAAAAACTGTTTTTT.

CDR3 loop: CASSRLAIHNEQFF. DNA of the CDR3: TGTGCCAGCAGCCGACTAGCGATACACAATGAGCAGTTCTTC. The chain combines TRBV9 with TRBJ2-1; TRBD2 matches at 8 bases. This CDR3 is built from 14 residues. V shed 4 bases and J 5 bases; nucleotides not matched to a gene: 5. From germline, CDR1 is SGDLS and CDR2 YYNGEE.

V gene TRBV5-4 combines with J gene TRBJ2-1; TRBD2 agrees at 11 bases. CDR1 and CDR2 (germline): SGHNT, YYREEE (reference sequence). J gave up 2 bases and V 3 bases, and 4 bases lay outside the gene matches. The CDR3 is made up of 16 amino acids. The CDR3 loop is CASSSMTSGTYNEQFF. The CDR3 region has the DNA TGTGCCAGCAGCTCCATGACTAGCGGGACCTACAATGAGCAGTTCTTC.

The chain joins TRBV28 to TRBJ2-7, with a possible D match to TRBD2 (5 bases). CDR1 is MDHEN, CDR2 SYDVKM, per germline. This CDR3 spans 13 amino acids. Trimming removed 6 bases from V and 1 base from J, with 10 bases in between. Written as DNA, the CDR3 is TGTGCCAGCAGCCCCGGGGTTTCCTACGAGCAGTACTTC. This sequence encodes CASSPGVSYEQYF.

This clone has a single count. J is TRBJ2-3 and V is TRBV15, with 7 bases fitting TRBD2. CDR3 length: 15 residues. With V trimmed by 5 bases and J by 2 bases, 7 bases remained unmatched. CDR1 and CDR2 (germline): LNHNV, YYDKDF (reference sequence). CDR3 nucleotides: TGTGCCACCAGCTGGTCGGGAGGACCCACAGATACGCAGTATTTT. Residues: CATSWSGGPTDTQYF.

CDR3 in DNA: TGTGCCAGTATGAACAGGGGCTCTGGAAACACCATATATTTT. This translates into CASMNRGSGNTIYF. This chain uses TRBV27 with TRBJ1-3; TRBD1 matches 7 bases. The CDR3 runs to 14 residues. Germline V gene sequence: CDR1 MNHEY, CDR2 SMNVEV (reference sequence). V gave up 9 bases and J gave up 0 bases; unmatched junction bases: 5.